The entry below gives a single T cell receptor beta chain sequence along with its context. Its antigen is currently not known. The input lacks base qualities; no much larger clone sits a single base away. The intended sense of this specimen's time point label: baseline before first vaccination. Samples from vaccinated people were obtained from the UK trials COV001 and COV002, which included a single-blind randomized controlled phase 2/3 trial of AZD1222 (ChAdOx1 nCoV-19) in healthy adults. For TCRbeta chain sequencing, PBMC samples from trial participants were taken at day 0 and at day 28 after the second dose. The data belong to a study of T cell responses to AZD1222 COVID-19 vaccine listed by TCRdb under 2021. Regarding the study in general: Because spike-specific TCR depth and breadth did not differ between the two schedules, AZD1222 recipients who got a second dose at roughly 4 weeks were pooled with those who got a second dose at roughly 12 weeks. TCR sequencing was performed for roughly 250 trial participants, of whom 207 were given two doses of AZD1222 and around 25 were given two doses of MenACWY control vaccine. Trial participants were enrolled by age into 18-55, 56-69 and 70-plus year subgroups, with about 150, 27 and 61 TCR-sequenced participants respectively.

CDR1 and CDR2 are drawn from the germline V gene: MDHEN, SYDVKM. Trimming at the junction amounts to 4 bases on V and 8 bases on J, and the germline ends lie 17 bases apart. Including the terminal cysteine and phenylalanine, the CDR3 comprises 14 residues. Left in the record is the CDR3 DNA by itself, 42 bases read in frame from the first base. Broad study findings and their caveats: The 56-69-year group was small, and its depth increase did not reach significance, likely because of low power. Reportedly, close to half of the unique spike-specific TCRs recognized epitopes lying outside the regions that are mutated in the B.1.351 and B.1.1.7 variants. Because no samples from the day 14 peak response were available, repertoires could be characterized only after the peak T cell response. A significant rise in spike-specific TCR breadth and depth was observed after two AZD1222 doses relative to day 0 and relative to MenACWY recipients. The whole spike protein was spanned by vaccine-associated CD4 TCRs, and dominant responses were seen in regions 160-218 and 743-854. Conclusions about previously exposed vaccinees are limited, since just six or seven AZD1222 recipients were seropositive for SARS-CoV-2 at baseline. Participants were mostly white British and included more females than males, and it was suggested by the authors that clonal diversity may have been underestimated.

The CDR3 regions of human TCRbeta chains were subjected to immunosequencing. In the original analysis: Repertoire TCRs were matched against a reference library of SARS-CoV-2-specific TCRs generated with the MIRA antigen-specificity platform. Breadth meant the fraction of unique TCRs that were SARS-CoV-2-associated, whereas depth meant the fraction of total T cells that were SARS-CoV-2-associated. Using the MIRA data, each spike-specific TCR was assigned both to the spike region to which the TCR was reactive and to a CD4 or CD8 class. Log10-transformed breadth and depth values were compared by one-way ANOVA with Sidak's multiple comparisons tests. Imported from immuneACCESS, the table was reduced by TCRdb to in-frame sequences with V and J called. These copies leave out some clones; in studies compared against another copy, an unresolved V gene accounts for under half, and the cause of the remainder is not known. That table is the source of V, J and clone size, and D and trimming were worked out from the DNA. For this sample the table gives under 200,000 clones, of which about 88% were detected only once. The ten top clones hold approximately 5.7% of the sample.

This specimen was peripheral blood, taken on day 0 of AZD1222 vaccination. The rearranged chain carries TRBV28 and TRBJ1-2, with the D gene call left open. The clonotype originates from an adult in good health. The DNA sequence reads TGTGCCAGCAGTTACTCGACGAGAGGGCACGGCTACACCTTC. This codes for CASSYSTRGHGYTF.